Sequencing of this T cell receptor (beta chain) was carried out in a study of T-cell reconstitution after alpha-beta-depleted transplantation in children. Study-wide results and caveats: Recipient T cells and thymic progenitors that survived gave rise to the high TCRbeta diversity observed at day 60 in some patients. Expanded clones from the graft, numbering several hundred, reportedly supplied alpha-beta T cells about two months after transplant. By one year post-transplant, T-cell counts and diversity largely arose from T cells that were newly produced.

CDR3 length: 14 amino acids. Germline CDR1 reads MNHEY; CDR2 reads SVGAGI. The V end lost 0 bases, the J end lost 5 bases, and 10 bases lay between the germline ends. Unique molecular identifiers were incorporated when the TCRbeta library was constructed. TCRdb used MiXCR to reprocess the PCR reads, holding one entry per CDR3 protein. The repertoire holds about 900,000 distinct CDR3 sequences, with about 29% as singletons. To note about this clonotype: What it binds is not known.

The receptor's source is a boy younger than two who had a stem cell transplant for SCID, so the T cells may come from the graft donor. The chain carries TRBV6-5 and TRBJ1-1; a weak D match, TRBD1 (5 bases). Sequenced material: PBMCs, mostly from graft donor cells, taken 360 days after TCRalphabeta/CD19-depleted stem cell transplant. Here the CDR3 reads CASSYSWGRTEAFF. The CDR3 nucleotides are TGTGCCAGCAGTTACTCTTGGGGGAGGACTGAAGCTTTCTTT.